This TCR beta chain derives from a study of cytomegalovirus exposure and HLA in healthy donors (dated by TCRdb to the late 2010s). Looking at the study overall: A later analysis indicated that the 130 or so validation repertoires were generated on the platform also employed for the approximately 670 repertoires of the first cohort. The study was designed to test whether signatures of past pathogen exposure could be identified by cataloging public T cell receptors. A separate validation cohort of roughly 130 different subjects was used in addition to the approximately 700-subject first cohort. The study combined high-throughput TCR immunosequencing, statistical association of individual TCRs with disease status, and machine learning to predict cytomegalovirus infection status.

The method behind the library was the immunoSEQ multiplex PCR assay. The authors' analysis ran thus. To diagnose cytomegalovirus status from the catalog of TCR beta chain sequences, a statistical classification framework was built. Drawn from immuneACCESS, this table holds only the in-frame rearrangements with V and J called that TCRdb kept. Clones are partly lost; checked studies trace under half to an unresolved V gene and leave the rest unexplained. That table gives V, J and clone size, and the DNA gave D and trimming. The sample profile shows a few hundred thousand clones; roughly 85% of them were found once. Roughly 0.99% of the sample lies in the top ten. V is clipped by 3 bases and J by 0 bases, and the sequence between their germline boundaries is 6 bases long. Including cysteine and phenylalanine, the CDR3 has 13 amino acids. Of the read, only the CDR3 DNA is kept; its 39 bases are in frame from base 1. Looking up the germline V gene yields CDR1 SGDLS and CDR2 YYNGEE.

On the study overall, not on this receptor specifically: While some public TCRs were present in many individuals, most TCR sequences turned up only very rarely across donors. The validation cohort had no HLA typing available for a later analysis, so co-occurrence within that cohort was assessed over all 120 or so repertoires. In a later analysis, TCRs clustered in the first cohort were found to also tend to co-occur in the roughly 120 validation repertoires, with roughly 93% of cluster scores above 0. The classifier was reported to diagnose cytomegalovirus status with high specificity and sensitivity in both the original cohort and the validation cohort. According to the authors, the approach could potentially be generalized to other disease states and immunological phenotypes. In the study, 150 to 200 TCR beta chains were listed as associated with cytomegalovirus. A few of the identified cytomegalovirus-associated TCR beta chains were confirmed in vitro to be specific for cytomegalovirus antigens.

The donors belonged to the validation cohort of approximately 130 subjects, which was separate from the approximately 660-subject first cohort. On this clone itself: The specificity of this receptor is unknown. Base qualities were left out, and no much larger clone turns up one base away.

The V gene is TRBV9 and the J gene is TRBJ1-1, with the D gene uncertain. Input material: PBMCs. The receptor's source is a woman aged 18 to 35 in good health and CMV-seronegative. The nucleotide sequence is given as TGTGCCAGCAGCGACAGTTTGAACACTGAAGCTTTCTTT. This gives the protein CASSDSLNTEAFF.